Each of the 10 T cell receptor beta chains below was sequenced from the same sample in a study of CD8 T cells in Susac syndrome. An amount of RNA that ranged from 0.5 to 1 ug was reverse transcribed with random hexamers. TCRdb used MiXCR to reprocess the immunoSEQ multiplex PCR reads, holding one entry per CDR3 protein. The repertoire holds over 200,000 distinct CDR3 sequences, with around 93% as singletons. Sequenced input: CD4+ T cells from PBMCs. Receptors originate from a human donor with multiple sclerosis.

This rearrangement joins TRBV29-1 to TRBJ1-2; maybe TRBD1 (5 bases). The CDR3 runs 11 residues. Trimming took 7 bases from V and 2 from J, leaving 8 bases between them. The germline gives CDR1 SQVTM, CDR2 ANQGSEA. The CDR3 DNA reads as TGCAGCGCCGGGGGAAACTATGGCTACACCTTC. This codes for CSAGGNYGYTF.

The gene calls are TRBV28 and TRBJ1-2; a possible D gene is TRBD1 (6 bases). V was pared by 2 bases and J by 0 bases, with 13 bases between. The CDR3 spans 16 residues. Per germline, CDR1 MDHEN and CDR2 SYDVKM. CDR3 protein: CASSLPDRIPNYGYTF. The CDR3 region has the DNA TGTGCCAGCAGTTTACCCGACAGGATACCTAACTATGGCTACACCTTC.

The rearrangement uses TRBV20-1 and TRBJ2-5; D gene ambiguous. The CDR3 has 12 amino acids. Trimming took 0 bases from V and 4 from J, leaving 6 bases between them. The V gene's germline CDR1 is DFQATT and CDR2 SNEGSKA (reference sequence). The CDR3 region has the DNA TGCAGTGCTAGAGATCAGAGAGAGACCCAGTACTTC. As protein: CSARDQRETQYF.

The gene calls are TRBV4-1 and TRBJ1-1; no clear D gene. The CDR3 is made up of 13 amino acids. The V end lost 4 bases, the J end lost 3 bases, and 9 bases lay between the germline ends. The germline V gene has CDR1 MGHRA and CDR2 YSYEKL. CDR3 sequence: CASSRGDHTEAFF. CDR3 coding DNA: TGCGCCAGCAGCCGTGGAGACCACACTGAAGCTTTCTTT.

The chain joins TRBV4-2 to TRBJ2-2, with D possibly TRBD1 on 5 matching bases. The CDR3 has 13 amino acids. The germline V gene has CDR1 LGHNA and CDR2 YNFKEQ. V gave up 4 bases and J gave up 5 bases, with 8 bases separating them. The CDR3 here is CASSRQGTGELFF. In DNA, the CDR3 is TGTGCCAGCAGCCGCCAGGGTACCGGGGAGCTGTTTTTT.

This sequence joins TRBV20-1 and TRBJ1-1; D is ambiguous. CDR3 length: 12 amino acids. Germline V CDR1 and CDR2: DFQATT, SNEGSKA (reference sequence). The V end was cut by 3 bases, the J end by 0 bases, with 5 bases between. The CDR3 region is CSASSVNTEAFF. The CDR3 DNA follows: TGCAGTGCTAGTTCGGTGAACACTGAAGCTTTCTTT.

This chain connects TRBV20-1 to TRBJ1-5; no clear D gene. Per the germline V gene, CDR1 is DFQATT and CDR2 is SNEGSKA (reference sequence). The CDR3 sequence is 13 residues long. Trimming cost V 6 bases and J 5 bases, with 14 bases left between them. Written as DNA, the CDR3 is TGCAGTGCCCGCCGTGAGGTGGATCAGCCCCAGCATTTT. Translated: CSARREVDQPQHF.

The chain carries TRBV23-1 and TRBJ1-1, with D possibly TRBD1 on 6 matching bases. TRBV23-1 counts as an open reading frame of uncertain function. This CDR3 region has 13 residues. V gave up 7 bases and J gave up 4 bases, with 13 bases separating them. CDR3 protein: CASILQGSTEAFF. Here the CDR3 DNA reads TGCGCCAGCATCCTACAGGGAAGCACTGAAGCTTTCTTT.

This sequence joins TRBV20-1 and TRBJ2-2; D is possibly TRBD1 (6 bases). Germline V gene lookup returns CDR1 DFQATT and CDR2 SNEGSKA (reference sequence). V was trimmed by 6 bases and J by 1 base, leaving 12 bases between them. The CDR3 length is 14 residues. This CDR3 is CSAPKQGNTGELFF. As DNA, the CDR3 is TGCAGTGCGCCCAAACAGGGGAACACCGGGGAGCTGTTTTTT.

This CDR3 is CASSLKLSSGNTIYF. The DNA for the CDR3 is TGTGCCAGCAGCTTAAAGCTGAGCTCTGGAAACACCATATATTTT. The chain has TRBV13 and TRBJ1-3; unclear D gene. The germline V gene has CDR1 PRHDT and CDR2 FYEKMQ (reference sequence). Trimming removed 2 bases from V and 0 bases from J, with 8 bases in between. The CDR3 loop spans 15 amino acids.